These 18 T cell receptor beta chains were sequenced from one sample in a study of control samples from healthy donors and cancer patients (dated by TCRdb to 2020 to 2021). The library was produced with the immunoSEQ multiplex PCR assay. TCRdb re-hosts the immuneACCESS table, in-frame sequences only. Its copies lack some clones; in the studies checked, an unresolved V gene accounts for under half of them, and the cause for the rest is not known. The sample data list some 65,000 clones, and approximately 88% of these were observed just once. The ten largest clonotypes hold 2.5% to 3% of the sample. Sequencing was carried out using PBMCs. These receptors were taken from a woman between 45 and 60 years old with lung cancer.

The chain couples TRBV28 to TRBJ2-2; unclear D gene. With 1 base removed from V and 5 bases from J, the gap between germline ends came to 2 bases. CDR3 size: 12 residues. Germline CDR1 is MDHEN and CDR2 is SYDVKM. This CDR3 reads CASSLSTGELFF. CDR3 nucleotide sequence: TGTGCCAGCAGTTTATCGACCGGGGAGCTGTTTTTT.

This clone was picked up a small number of times. The rearrangement links TRBV5-5 to TRBJ1-5; D is ambiguous. This CDR3 contains 15 residues. Per germline, CDR1 SGHKS and CDR2 YYEKEE (reference sequence). V dropped 5 bases and J dropped 1 base, with 13 bases sitting between them. CDR3 DNA sequence: TGTGCCAGCAGTTTAGGCCCCCCCAGCAATCAGCCCCAGCATTTT. This gives the protein CASSLGPPSNQPQHF.

The chain joins TRBV20-1 to TRBJ2-7; no definite D call. The CDR3 sequence is 11 residues long. Trimming took 4 bases from V and 3 from J, leaving 7 bases between them. The germline V gene encodes CDR1 DFQATT and CDR2 SNEGSKA (reference sequence). In DNA, the CDR3 is TGCAGTGCTAAGCTGGACTACGAGCAGTACTTC. It encodes CSAKLDYEQYF.

This rearrangement joins TRBV25-1 to TRBJ1-1; the D gene is possibly TRBD1 (5 bases). Germline loops: CDR1 MGHDK, CDR2 SYGVNS. There are 12 residues in the CDR3. The ends were cut back, 4 bases at V and 8 bases at J, with 11 bases in the middle. The CDR3 coding sequence is TGTGCCAGCAGTGCCCTAGGGACGGAAGCTTTCTTT. Translated: CASSALGTEAFF.

This clone was seen a few times. A far larger clone is only one base removed, so a read error is likely. CDR3 DNA sequence: TGTGCCAGCAGCTTCCGGGACAGGGACACCGGGGAGCTGTTTTTT. Its translation is CASSFRDRDTGELFF. J is TRBJ2-2 and V is TRBV3-1 (or the pseudogene TRBV3-2); 9 bases line up with TRBD1. The CDR3 extends over 15 amino acids. CDR1 and CDR2 (germline): LGHDT, YNNKEL (reference sequence). The junction had 4 bases not matched to a gene; V was cut back by 5 bases and J by 3 bases.

The rearrangement joins TRBV11-1 to TRBJ2-2; D is unresolved. The ends were cut back, 2 bases at V and 0 bases at J, with 7 bases in the middle. This CDR3 spans 15 amino acids. Germline V CDR1 and CDR2: SGHAT, FQDESV (reference sequence). The CDR3 bases are TGTGCCAGCAGCTTAATATCTCCGAACACCGGGGAGCTGTTTTTT. Its protein product is CASSLISPNTGELFF.

This chain uses TRBV11-3 with TRBJ2-7; TRBD2 is a possible D gene (5 bases). This CDR3 is 18 amino acids long. Deletions cut 3 bases from V and 6 bases from J, with 27 bases between. CDR1 SGHNT and CDR2 YENEEA come from the germline V gene. The CDR3 is CASSFPPFSSFPRGEQYF. DNA for the CDR3: TGTGCCAGCAGCTTCCCCCCGTTTTCTAGCTTCCCCCGTGGCGAGCAGTACTTC.

The chain couples TRBV7-9 to TRBJ1-2; TRBD1 agrees at 8 bases. The trim removed 4 bases at V and 6 bases at J, leaving 10 bases unmatched. Germline CDR1 SEHNR, CDR2 FQNEAQ (reference sequence). The CDR3 loop spans 15 amino acids. Here the CDR3 reads CASSSTGERTDGYTF. The CDR3 bases are TGTGCCAGCAGCTCGACAGGGGAGCGTACGGATGGCTACACCTTC.

The chain is built from TRBV19 and TRBJ2-5, with 8 positions matching TRBD1. Unmatched junction bases numbered 10, after V lost 5 bases and J lost 5 bases. CDR1 is LNHDA, CDR2 SQIVND, per germline (reference sequence). The CDR3 is 15 residues long. CDR3 protein: CASSVGQGEYETQYF. The CDR3, as DNA: TGTGCCAGTAGTGTAGGACAGGGAGAGTACGAGACCCAGTACTTC.

The V and J genes are TRBV5-1 and TRBJ2-5; TRBD1 matches at 7 bases. The CDR3 spans 16 residues. Germline CDR1 and CDR2: SGHRS and YFSETQ. Trimming cost V 1 base and J 4 bases; bases outside gene matches: 10. In DNA, the CDR3 is TGCGCCAGCAGCTTGCCTATGGCCAGGGGGATAGAGACCCAGTACTTC. It codes for CASSLPMARGIETQYF. Drawing the rest from reference TRBV5-1 and TRBJ2-5, the complete variable domain is KAGVTQTPRYLIKTRGQQVTLSCSPISGHRSVSWYQQTPGQGLQFLFEYFSETQRNKGNFPGRFSGRQFSNSRSEMNVSTLELGDSALYLCASSLPMARGIETQYFGPGTRLLVL.

J is TRBJ2-2 and V is TRBV10-3, with D unclear. The germline CDR1 and CDR2 sequences are ENHRY and SYGVKD. This CDR3 has 13 residues. The V and J ends lost 4 bases and 3 bases respectively, with 6 bases between them. The CDR3 coding sequence is TGTGCCATCAGTGTTCTCGACACCGGGGAGCTGTTTTTT. This gives the protein CAISVLDTGELFF.

The chain carries TRBV25-1 and TRBJ2-6; D is undetermined. The CDR3 length is 13 residues. V dropped 5 bases and J dropped 2 bases, with 4 bases sitting between them. Germline CDR1 reads MGHDK; CDR2 reads SYGVNS. CDR3 sequence (DNA): TGTGCCAGCAGTCTCGCTGGGGCCAACGTCCTGACTTTC. Translating it yields CASSLAGANVLTF. The complete variable domain, with remaining parts taken from reference TRBV25-1 and TRBJ2-6, reads EADIYQTPRYLVIGTGKKITLECSQTMGHDKMYWYQQDPGMELHLIHYSYGVNSTEKGDLSSESTVSRIRTEHFPLTLESARPSHTSQYLCASSLAGANVLTFGAGSRLTVL.

This clone was seen just once. The CDR3, as DNA: TGCAGCATCGGGGGGAGTTGGGGCCAAGAGACCCAGTACTTC. As protein: CSIGGSWGQETQYF. The chain has TRBV29-1 and TRBJ2-5; 7 bases align to TRBD2. The junction had 10 bases not matched to a gene; V was cut back by 8 bases and J by 1 base. This CDR3 region has 14 residues. Germline CDR1 and CDR2: SQVTM and ANQGSEA.

This chain connects TRBV7-3 to TRBJ1-1, with D maybe TRBD1 (6 bases). Trimming removed 6 bases at V and 5 bases at J, with 13 bases between. Germline V gene lookup returns CDR1 SGHTA and CDR2 FQGTGA. The CDR3 is 13 amino acids. In DNA, the CDR3 is TGTGCCAGCAGTTCCCGAGGGGGGACTGAAGCTTTCTTT. Its protein is CASSSRGGTEAFF.

The chain has TRBV9 and TRBJ1-3, with D unclear. Germline CDR1 is SGDLS and CDR2 is YYNGEE. The CDR3 has 15 amino acids. Between the trimmed V and J ends, which lost 3 bases and 1 base, there was a span of 11 bases. CDR3 nucleotide sequence: TGTGCCAGCAGCGGTGAAAAAGGATCTGGAAACACCATATATTTT. Translated, it gives CASSGEKGSGNTIYF.

The chain has TRBV6-6 and TRBJ1-2; D gene uncertain. With 4 bases removed from V and 5 bases from J, the gap between germline ends came to 11 bases. There are 13 residues in the CDR3. Per the germline V gene, CDR1 is MNHNY and CDR2 is SVGAGI (reference sequence). CDR3 amino acids: CASSSPGLYGYTF. The DNA of the CDR3 is TGTGCCAGCAGTTCCCCTGGACTATATGGCTACACCTTC.

The count of this clone is one. The V call is TRBV6-5, the J call TRBJ1-1; maybe TRBD1 (5 bases). The CDR3 extends over 15 amino acids. Per germline, CDR1 MNHEY and CDR2 SVGAGI. V was clipped by 1 base and J by 3 bases, with 12 bases between them. The CDR3 region is CASSYWGGIDTEAFF. The CDR3 DNA reads TGTGCCAGCAGTTACTGGGGGGGGATAGACACTGAAGCTTTCTTT.

The chain links TRBV12-5 to TRBJ2-1; no clear D. Germline CDR1 LGHNT, CDR2 FRNRAP. Trimming removed 0 bases from V and 2 bases from J, with 14 bases in between. This CDR3 comprises 17 residues. CDR3 nucleotide sequence: TGTGCTAGTGGTTTGGTATGGAGCAGAAACACCTACAATGAGCAGTTCTTC. This encodes CASGLVWSRNTYNEQFF.